This is a list of T cell receptor beta chains from one sample in a study of beta chain features in type 1 diabetes. The protocol was immunoSEQ multiplex PCR, while the TCRdb copy is restricted to in-frame clones and leaves out a portion. Here the sample spans some 700,000 clones, about an eighth being singletons. Material for sequencing was naive CD4+ T cells from blood. These TCRs come from a man between 18 and 29 years old with type 1 diabetes. The CDR3 runs from the conserved cysteine through the conserved F or W. The order of the fields is CDR3 protein, V gene.

cdr3_aa: CASSSATGVGYNEQFF; v_call: TRBV7-6
cdr3_aa: CASSLRPGEDTQYF; v_call: TRBV5-1
cdr3_aa: CASSQDLGGGLLYNEQFF; v_call: TRBV4-1
cdr3_aa: CSVVARLAKNIQYF; v_call: TRBV29-1
cdr3_aa: CSAIGTEAFF; v_call: TRBV20-1
cdr3_aa: CATSRGQGYGETQYF; v_call: TRBV15
cdr3_aa: CASSYSKDPLGQPQHF; v_call: TRBV6-5
cdr3_aa: CASSLGTRYEQFF; v_call: TRBV7-2
cdr3_aa: CASSLRGGAWEQFF; v_call: TRBV5-6
cdr3_aa: CASSRGPVGTDTQYF; v_call: TRBV7-2
cdr3_aa: CAIRGPADYLF; v_call: TRBV10-3
cdr3_aa: CSVGDGGYEQYF; v_call: TRBV29-1
cdr3_aa: CASSAGTGGGHTEAFF; v_call: TRBV5-1
cdr3_aa: CSAKAADTQYF; v_call: TRBV20-1